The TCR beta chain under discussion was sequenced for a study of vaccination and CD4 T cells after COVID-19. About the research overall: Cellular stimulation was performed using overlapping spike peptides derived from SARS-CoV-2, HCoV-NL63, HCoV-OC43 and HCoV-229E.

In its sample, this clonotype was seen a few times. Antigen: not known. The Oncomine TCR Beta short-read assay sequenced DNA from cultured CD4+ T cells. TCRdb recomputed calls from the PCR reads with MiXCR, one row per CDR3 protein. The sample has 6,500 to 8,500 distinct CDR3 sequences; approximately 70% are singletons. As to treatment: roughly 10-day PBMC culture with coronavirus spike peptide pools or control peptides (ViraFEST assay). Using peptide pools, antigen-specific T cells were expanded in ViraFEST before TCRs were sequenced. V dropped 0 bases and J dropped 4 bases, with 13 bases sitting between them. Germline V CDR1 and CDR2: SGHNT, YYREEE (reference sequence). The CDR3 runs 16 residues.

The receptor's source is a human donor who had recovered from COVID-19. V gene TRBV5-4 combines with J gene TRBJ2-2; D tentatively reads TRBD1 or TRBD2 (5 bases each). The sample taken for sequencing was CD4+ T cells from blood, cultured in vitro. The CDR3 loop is CASSLGGQGVTGELFF. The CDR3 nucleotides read TGTGCCAGCAGCTTGGGGGGCCAGGGAGTCACCGGGGAGCTGTTTTTT.